What follows are 15 T cell receptor beta chains derived from one specimen sequenced in a study of T-cell reconstitution after alpha-beta-depleted transplantation in children. TCRbeta library construction was performed incorporating unique molecular identifiers. TCRdb re-called the PCR reads with MiXCR, one entry per CDR3 protein. This table has under 140,000 distinct CDR3 sequences, 10% to 13% appearing once. The sequencing used PBMCs from the stem cell graft donor, collected from the stem cell graft. These receptor sequences come from a human donor who donated a stem cell graft to a child with acute lymphoblastic leukemia.

This clonotype was counted at least ten times. The rearrangement uses TRBV6-5 and TRBJ2-7, with 14 bases fitting TRBD2. CDR1 MNHEY and CDR2 SVGAGI come from the germline V gene. V lost 6 bases and J lost 6; bases outside the gene matches: 4. The CDR3 has 14 amino acids. The CDR3 protein is CASRGTSGGLEQYF. The CDR3 nucleotides are TGTGCCAGCAGGGGGACTAGCGGGGGTCTCGAGCAGTACTTC.

The table lists this clonotype with many counts. The chain uses TRBV13 and TRBJ1-4; 7 bases match TRBD1. This CDR3 has 15 residues. After removal of 6 bases from V and 6 bases from J, the junction contained 10 bases not matched to a gene. Germline loops: CDR1 PRHDT, CDR2 FYEKMQ (reference sequence). The CDR3 spells CASRQRDRVDEKLFF. As DNA, the CDR3 is TGTGCCAGCAGACAAAGGGACAGAGTTGATGAAAAACTGTTTTTT.

This clonotype has ten or more counts. This sequence joins TRBV12-3 or TRBV12-4 and TRBJ2-3; D might be TRBD1 or TRBD2, each matching 5 bases. There are 15 residues in the CDR3. The ends were cut back, 6 bases at V and 10 bases at J, with 23 bases in the middle. CDR3 in DNA: TGTGCCAGCAGGCTCGGGACCGCCGGCCTAGAGGCGCAGTATTTT. Its protein product is CASRLGTAGLEAQYF.

The V gene is TRBV19, the J gene TRBJ1-5, with TRBD1 identical over 7 bases. V was pared by 4 bases and J by 5 bases, with 11 bases of the junction left unmatched. There are 16 residues in the CDR3. CDR1 is LNHDA, CDR2 SQIVND, per germline (reference sequence). The CDR3 sequence is CASSRTGPRGYQPQHF. The DNA for the CDR3 is TGTGCCAGTAGTAGGACAGGCCCCCGGGGCTATCAGCCCCAGCATTTT.

This clonotype was picked up many times. V and J are TRBV7-6 and TRBJ2-1, with 10 nucleotides matching TRBD2. CDR1 is SGHVS and CDR2 is FNYEAQ in the germline V gene. The ends lost 4 bases at V and 6 bases at J; junction bases unmatched: 9. CDR3 size: 16 residues. As DNA, the CDR3 is TGTGCCAGCAGCTCAATGAGCGGGGGGGCCTCCAATGAGCAGTTCTTC. Translated, it gives CASSSMSGGASNEQFF.

This clonotype was counted ten times or more. This chain connects TRBV20-1 to TRBJ2-1; TRBD1 aligns across 8 bases. The CDR3 totals 11 residues. V gave up 4 bases and J gave up 9 bases; unmatched junction bases: 2. The germline CDR1 and CDR2 sequences are DFQATT and SNEGSKA (reference sequence). The chain's CDR3 is CSATTGVEQFF. DNA of the CDR3: TGCAGTGCTACGACAGGGGTTGAGCAGTTCTTC.

This clonotype was detected ten times or more. The rearrangement joins TRBV5-8 to TRBJ1-6, with a weak D call TRBD1 (6 bases). The CDR3 is 13 residues long. The V end lost 0 bases, the J end lost 10 bases, and 8 bases lay between the germline ends. CDR1 SGHTS and CDR2 YDEGEE come from the germline V gene. CDR3 DNA sequence: TGTGCCAGCAGCTTGGACAGGGCCTCACCCCTCCACTTT. Its protein is CASSLDRASPLHF.

This clonotype has at least ten counts. The genes are TRBV12-3 or TRBV12-4 and TRBJ1-1; D uncertain. This CDR3 region has 14 residues. Trimming stripped 8 bases from V and 1 base from J, with 14 bases between. DNA for the CDR3: TGTGCCAGCCAGACTAAGAGGGAGAACACTGAAGCTTTCTTT. Protein: CASQTKRENTEAFF.

This clonotype has a count of ten or more. The chain couples TRBV5-1 to TRBJ1-2, with 7 bases lining up with TRBD1. The CDR3 length is 16 residues. V gave up 6 bases and J gave up 2 bases; unmatched junction bases: 13. Germline V gene sequence: CDR1 SGHRS, CDR2 YFSETQ. The CDR3 protein is CASTSIEGASNYGYTF. The CDR3 DNA reads TGCGCCAGCACTTCGATAGAGGGGGCTTCAAACTATGGCTACACCTTC.

The sample holds many counts of this clonotype. V usage is TRBV28 and J usage is TRBJ2-4; D gene uncertain. CDR1 MDHEN and CDR2 SYDVKM come from the germline V gene. This CDR3 contains 15 residues. V was trimmed by 5 bases and J by 2 bases, leaving 13 bases between them. CDR3 residues: CASSMPLEPKNIQYF. CDR3 nucleotide sequence: TGTGCCAGCAGTATGCCTCTGGAGCCCAAAAACATTCAGTACTTC.

There are many counts of this clonotype. The gene calls are TRBV12-3 or TRBV12-4 and TRBJ2-5; 8 bases map to TRBD1. V lost 6 bases, J lost 6 bases, and 9 bases stayed unmatched. This CDR3 spans 14 amino acids. This chain's CDR3 is CASRPQGAGKTQYF. The CDR3 region has the DNA TGTGCCAGCAGGCCGCAGGGGGCTGGAAAGACCCAGTACTTC.

At least ten counts were recorded for this clonotype. The V gene is TRBV12-3 or TRBV12-4, the J gene TRBJ1-1; possibly TRBD1 for D (5 bases). This CDR3 contains 16 residues. Deletions cut 1 base from V and 4 bases from J, with 16 bases between. This CDR3 reads CASSLGQGREVTEAFF. Written as DNA, the CDR3 is TGTGCCAGCAGTTTAGGTCAGGGCCGGGAGGTCACTGAAGCTTTCTTT.

This clonotype was seen ten or more times. The rearrangement joins TRBV7-9 to TRBJ2-1; 8 bases agree with TRBD1. The CDR3 is made up of 14 amino acids. V was clipped by 1 base and J by 8 bases; unmatched bases: 4. Germline V gene lookup returns CDR1 SEHNR and CDR2 FQNEAQ (reference sequence). CDR3 sequence (DNA): TGTGCCAGCAGCTTAGGTGGGACAGGCGATGAGCAGTTCTTC. It codes for CASSLGGTGDEQFF.

This clonotype was seen repeatedly, ten times or more. The rearrangement joins TRBV5-1 to TRBJ2-7; TRBD2 might be the D (6 bases). Germline assignment: CDR1 SGHRS and CDR2 YFSETQ. The CDR3 has 15 amino acids. V lost 4 bases, J lost 7 bases, and 21 bases lay in between. This chain's CDR3 is CASSGEVSAVGEQYF. DNA for the CDR3: TGCGCCAGCAGCGGGGAGGTCTCGGCCGTGGGTGAGCAGTACTTC.

The sample holds a few counts of this clonotype. This sequence joins TRBV19 and TRBJ1-2, with TRBD1 as a possible D gene (6 bases). Germline values: CDR1 LNHDA, CDR2 SQIVND (reference sequence). With 5 bases removed from V and 2 bases from J, the gap between germline ends came to 12 bases. CDR3 length: 14 amino acids. CDR3 sequence: CASSVRGRNYGYTF. The CDR3 DNA reads TGTGCCAGTAGTGTCAGGGGCCGGAACTATGGCTACACCTTC.